This T cell receptor beta chain emerged from a study of cytomegalovirus exposure and HLA in healthy donors (dated by TCRdb to between 2016 and 2019). For the wider study: An earlier analysis of some 550 of the donors reported roughly 270 Gb of sequence data and 117 million unique TCR beta sequences from 150 million to 200 million T cells. Besides the first cohort of approximately 710 subjects, a separate validation cohort made up of 120 different subjects was used. A later analysis re-analyzed previously published TCR beta repertoires from 660 or so donors and added high-resolution HLA genotyping to study TCR occurrence patterns. Rather than using new phenotypic data, the later analysis identified candidate immune exposures from TCR beta sequences and from how often those sequences occurred across donors. Donor age, sex, ethnicity and CMV serostatus were compiled together with the repertoire data. Five DR-DQ haplotypes were treated as single units for association and clustering because of strong linkage in the cohort. Every discovery cohort repertoire had been produced on one sequencing platform. Among the roughly 400 genotyped donors, under 90% belonged to the genetic ancestry cluster associated with self-reported Caucasian donors. Across 300 to 500 genotyped donors of the cohort, an average of approximately 240,000 unique TCR beta nucleotide sequences per donor were sequenced, and roughly 20% of those sequences were non-productive. Genome-wide SNP genotypes for about 60% of the roughly 670 donors were used in a later genetic analysis, which treated that subset as a discovery cohort. HLA typing included class I and class II loci at four-digit resolution. The study aimed to test whether cataloging public T cell receptors could reveal signatures of past pathogen exposure. An earlier analysis of several hundred of the donors applied high-throughput TCR beta sequencing to assess whether each TCR beta V gene segment acted as functional or pseudogenic. Approximately 300 gigabases of sequencing data and around 87 million unique TCR sequences were included in an early release covering several hundred HLA-typed donors. Using immunosequencing, the study profiled T cell repertoires from 550 to 750 subjects and related those repertoires to cytomegalovirus serostatus. To predict cytomegalovirus infection status, the study brought together high-throughput TCR immunosequencing, statistical association of individual TCRs with disease status, and machine learning. The number of donors typed differed by locus, with 629-630 for A, B, C, DRB1 and DQB1, approximately 500 for DQA1, over 600 for DPA1, and some 440 for DPB1. Results the study describes overall, beyond this receptor: The sequencing pipeline was judged likely to have produced a cluster of highly shared sequence variants as a technical artifact. Correlated functional status among segregating V segments might reflect linkage disequilibrium, but an unknown experimental factor could not be ruled out. Several of the top co-occurrence clusters appeared to be linked to parvovirus B19, influenza, CMV and Epstein-Barr virus, according to a later analysis. A later genetic analysis reported fewer N-insertions in productive TCRs among donors in an Asian-associated ancestry cluster than the roughly 670-donor mean. The cohort was sequenced for TCR beta chains only, and without alpha or paired-chain data the features that could be detected were limited. In vitro tests confirmed that a few of the cytomegalovirus-associated TCR beta chains recognize cytomegalovirus antigens. Sequencing depth was assumed to be roughly uniform across donors in the presence/absence analyses, though that assumption may not hold. The authors suggested that the approach could potentially be extended to other disease states and immunological phenotypes. Because counts were too low, about 18 rarely observed V segments, including chromosome 9 orphons, were left out of the earlier analysis of about 620 of the donors. Across donors, most TCR sequences were observed very rarely, whereas some public TCRs were present in many individuals. In an earlier analysis of about 550 of the donors, most TCR beta V segments were observed in productive rearrangements about 87% or about 30% of the time, broadly matching IMGT annotations. A later analysis found that HLA-associated TCR beta chains were more clonally expanded and had lower generation probabilities than equally common non-associated chains. The study listed approximately 160 TCR beta chains as associated with cytomegalovirus. V-gene and J-gene trimming of TCR beta chains was associated with a missense DCLRE1C variant in a later genetic analysis, and the association was replicated in an independent cohort. In a later analysis, TCR association rates were found to vary across HLA loci, with the most associated TCRs seen for DRB1 alleles and the fewest for HLA-C alleles. A further reported finding was that TCR beta sequences accurately predicted the HLA-A and HLA-B alleles for most subjects in the first cohort. Some IMGT-functional V segments, including TRBV6-2 and TRBV6-3, could not be distinguished by the 87-base-pair reads and were therefore excluded. Because some donors lacked HLA typing at each locus, the association tests relied only on the typed subset. At a false discovery rate of 0.05, a later analysis linked 15,000 to 20,000 TCR beta sequences to specific HLA alleles. When HLA alleles, especially DR and DQ, strongly co-occurred, attributing TCR associations to individual alleles was difficult. The only immune exposure information available for the cohort was CMV serostatus. In both the original and validation cohorts, the classifier was reported to diagnose cytomegalovirus status with high specificity and sensitivity. A later analysis found that most CMV-associated TCR beta chains appeared HLA-restricted, with HLA associations seemingly driven largely by CMV exposure.

Receptor amplification or capture employed the immunoSEQ multiplex PCR assay. For the multiplex PCR, a mixture combining 60 forward primers for TCR Vbeta segments and 13 reverse primers for TCR Jbeta segments was used. Amplification of the CDR3 region of rearranged TCR beta genes was performed with a multiplex PCR assay on genomic DNA. On the Illumina HiSeq System, the amplified TCR beta libraries were sequenced as 87-base-pair reads. In the authors' own workflow: In a later analysis, tens of millions of unique TCR beta chains were counted across the 500 to 850 repertoires, and roughly 10 million of these chains were shared by at least two donors. A nearest-neighbor algorithm error-corrected the raw reads and collapsed the reads into unique sequences, merging closely related sequences to remove PCR and sequencing errors. V, D and J gene segments were assigned by aligning CDR3 sequences to IMGT reference sequences. Each retained sequence needed at least a six-nucleotide match to both a V gene segment and a J gene segment. A rearrangement counted as productive if the CDR3 had no stop codons and remained in frame with V and J, and every other rearrangement counted as non-productive. Following IMGT convention, CDR3 was defined as the stretch from the second conserved V-encoded cysteine to the conserved J-encoded phenylalanine. In an earlier analysis of more than 550 of the donors, sequences lacking an unambiguous match to a single V gene segment were excluded. An earlier analysis of a few hundred of the donors called V segments functional above 56.7% productive rearrangements and segregating when the between-donor standard deviation exceeded 5%. A statistical classification framework was built to diagnose cytomegalovirus status from the catalog of TCR beta chain sequences. In a later analysis, V and J genes were assigned by comparing TCR nucleotide sequences against IMGT/GENE-DB human TR gene sequences. A later analysis assigned CDR3 sequences and most-parsimonious VDJ recombination scenarios with the TCRdist pipeline. In a later analysis, every TCR beta chain was defined by the combination of its CDR3 amino acid sequence and its V-gene family, and reads without a unique V-gene family were dropped. In a later analysis, 500 to 650 highly shared, low-generation-probability nucleotide sequences were removed to address suspected cross-contamination and a sequencing artifact. For each public chain, a later analysis derived a clonal expansion index from normalized ranks of inferred template counts within each repertoire. In a later analysis, generation probabilities were computed using a VDJ recombination model fitted to out-of-frame rearrangements, and the results were checked against IGoR. In a later analysis, TCR-TCR, TCR-HLA and TCR-CMV co-occurrence was scored with hypergeometric tests, and a repertoire-size bias correction was applied to TCR pairs. False discovery rates were estimated in a later analysis by permuting HLA or CMV assignments 20 times. A later analysis grouped co-occurring TCRs with DBSCAN, adding TCRdist sequence similarity when clustering within HLA-allele-positive subsets. Repertoires with fewer than 30,000 or more than 120,000 public chains were left out of co-occurrence clustering, as were about five repertoires with anomalous nucleotide sharing. TCRdb re-hosts the immuneACCESS table, in-frame sequences only. Its copies lack some clones; in the studies checked, an unresolved V gene accounts for under half of them, and the cause for the rest is not known. V, J and clone size derive from that table, while D and trimming were established from the DNA sequence. The sample table contains over 95,000 clones; only one count was recorded for around 70% of them. The leading ten clones occupy 3.5% to 5% of the sample.

The cohort comprised around 700 healthy bone marrow donors. At the time of sampling, every cohort member was nominally healthy, though immune exposures that went unrecorded were likely present. The donor tested CMV seropositive and was one of the 289 seropositive cohort members. Every donor gave a peripheral blood sample, and the peripheral blood mononuclear cells from that sample were used for TCR beta sequencing. The Qiagen DNeasy Blood Extraction Kit was used to extract genomic DNA from the blood cell samples. Of note for this clone: Its antigen is still unknown. The sample holds no much larger clone one base away, and base qualities are not on file.

As encoded in the germline V gene, CDR1 is SGHAT while CDR2 is FQNNGV. Measured from the cysteine to the phenylalanine, the CDR3 is 16 residues long. Only the CDR3 DNA is retained, 48 bases long and in frame from the first base. V loses 5 bases at its end and J loses 4 bases; junction bases beyond the gene matches: 12. The rearrangement joined TRBV11-2 to TRBJ2-7; 9 bases in the junction line up with TRBD1. The sequenced sample was PBMCs. This clonotype originated in a middle-aged woman in good health and CMV-seropositive. This receptor carries the CDR3 CASSPRLGQGTYEQYF. In nucleotides, the sequence is TGTGCCAGCAGCCCGAGATTGGGACAGGGTACTTACGAGCAGTACTTC.